The T cell receptor beta chain under discussion was sequenced for a study of patients and donors after allogeneic stem cell transplantation. The sample holds a few counts of this clonotype. Per germline, CDR1 MGHDK and CDR2 SYGVNS. V was clipped by 1 base and J by 5 bases; unmatched bases: 13. The CDR3 runs 17 residues. From the RT-PCR reads, TCRdb called clonotypes with MiXCR, one entry per CDR3 protein. The sample consists of fewer than 75,000 distinct CDR3 sequences, roughly 15% of them appearing once. The sequence was obtained from a human donor who was either an allogeneic HSCT recipient or a stem cell or donor lymphocyte infusion donor (not recorded which). It is not recorded whose cells these are; they may come from a transplant donor. The sample comprised blood, either unsorted or a sorted T cell fraction (not recorded which). The genes are TRBV25-1 and TRBJ2-5; TRBD1 matches 7 bases. CDR3 bases: TGTGCCAGCAGTGAATGGCCCCTAGGGGACAGCCGGGAGACCCAGTACTTC. Residues: CASSEWPLGDSRETQYF.